This T cell receptor beta chain derives from a study of CD8 T cells in ankylosing spondylitis. TCRdb re-derived calls from the 5' RACE reads in MiXCR, one entry per CDR3 protein. The profile shows 270,000 or so distinct CDR3 sequences, 15% to 20% of them singletons. Notes on the study in general: What seemed typical of ankylosing spondylitis blood was a TCR beta motif built from 7 or 8 highly homologous variants.

The CDR3 has 16 amino acids. From germline, CDR1 is SGHRS and CDR2 YFSETQ. Trimming cost V 4 bases and J 0 bases, with 14 bases left between them. Worth noting for this clonotype: Antigen unknown.

This chain connects TRBV5-1 to TRBJ2-1; D is possibly TRBD2 (6 bases). The clonotype comes from a male donor with ankylosing spondylitis or in good health (not recorded which). Sequencing input: blood, either unsorted or a sorted T cell fraction (not recorded which). CDR3 sequence reads: CASSRRDWSSYNEQFF. As DNA, the CDR3 is TGCGCCAGCAGCCGAAGGGACTGGAGCTCCTACAATGAGCAGTTCTTC. The whole variable domain, filled in from reference TRBV5-1 and TRBJ2-1, reads KAGVTQTPRYLIKTRGQQVTLSCSPISGHRSVSWYQQTPGQGLQFLFEYFSETQRNKGNFPGRFSGRQFSNSRSEMNVSTLELGDSALYLCASSRRDWSSYNEQFFGPGTRLTVL.